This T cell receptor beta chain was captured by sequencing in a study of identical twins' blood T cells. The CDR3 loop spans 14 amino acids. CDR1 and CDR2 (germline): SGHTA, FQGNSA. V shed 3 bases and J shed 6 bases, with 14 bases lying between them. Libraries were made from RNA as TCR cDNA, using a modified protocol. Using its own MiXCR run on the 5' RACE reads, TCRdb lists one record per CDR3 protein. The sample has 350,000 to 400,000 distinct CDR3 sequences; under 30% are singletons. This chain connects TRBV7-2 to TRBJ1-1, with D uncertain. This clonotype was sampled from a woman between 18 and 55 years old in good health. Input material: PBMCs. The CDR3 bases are TGTGCCAGCAGCTTTTCTGGGAACGGGGCTGAAGCTTTCTTT. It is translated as CASSFSGNGAEAFF.